These 9 T cell receptor beta chains were all obtained from the same sample, sequenced in a study of blood T cells in healthy people across ages. For the second PCR, which ran for 7 to 11 cycles, a sample-barcoded 5' primer and a J-beta primer mix were used. TCRdb re-derived calls from the 5' RACE reads in MiXCR, one entry per CDR3 protein. Among hundreds of thousands of distinct CDR3 sequences listed, about 30% were seen once. The sequenced sample was blood. These receptors all come from a woman older than 75 in good health.

Remarks on this clonotype: This may stem from a read error, because a much larger clone lies one nucleotide away. The chain couples TRBV18 to TRBJ2-6, with no clear D. Trimming shortened V by 4 bases and J by 0 bases, and 13 bases separated the two germline ends. CDR3 size: 17 residues. Per germline, CDR1 KGHSH and CDR2 LQKENI. The chain's CDR3 is CASSLILGSSGANVLTF. CDR3 DNA: TGTGCCAGCTCACTTATTTTGGGGTCCTCTGGGGCCAACGTCCTGACTTTC.

This clonotype was seen repeatedly, ten times or more. The V gene is TRBV6-5, the J gene TRBJ2-1; 16 positions agree with TRBD2. The trim removed 0 bases at V and 1 base at J, leaving 6 bases unmatched. The germline gives CDR1 MNHEY, CDR2 SVGAGI. The CDR3 runs to 20 residues. The CDR3 region has the DNA TGTGCCAGCAGTTACTCGATAGGGACTAGCGGGGGGGCTTCCTACAATGAGCAGTTCTTC. This translates into CASSYSIGTSGGASYNEQFF.

The rearrangement joins TRBV6-5 to TRBJ2-5; maybe TRBD2 (5 bases). The CDR3 spans 11 residues. The germline V and J ends were trimmed by 6 bases and 9 bases, with 11 bases remaining between them. Germline CDR1 is MNHEY and CDR2 is SVGAGI. Here the CDR3 DNA reads TGTGCCAGCAGGGACTTGGAGGCCCAGTACTTC. Its protein product is CASRDLEAQYF.

The J gene is TRBJ2-7, the V gene TRBV28; tentatively, D is TRBD1 or TRBD2 (5 bases each). The CDR3 loop spans 14 amino acids. CDR1 is MDHEN and CDR2 is SYDVKM in the germline V gene. The V end lost 4 bases, the J end lost 2 bases, and 12 bases lay between the germline ends. The CDR3 spells CASSSRDGTYEQYF. The CDR3 coding sequence is TGTGCCAGCAGTTCTCGGGACGGGACCTACGAGCAGTACTTC.

The table lists this clonotype with a count of one. The chain links TRBV20-1 to TRBJ1-2; a possible D gene is TRBD1 (6 bases). Germline values: CDR1 DFQATT, CDR2 SNEGSKA (reference sequence). This CDR3 is 14 amino acids long. The ends were cut back, 0 bases at V and 8 bases at J, with 16 bases in the middle. DNA of the CDR3: TGCAGTGCTAGAGAGGGGGGGCCCGACGGAGGCTACACCTTC. This translates into CSAREGGPDGGYTF.

For this clonotype: The CDR3 does not close with the conserved phenylalanine or tryptophan, likely indicating a read error. The genes are TRBV27 and TRBJ1-6, with D hard to call. Trimming removed 2 bases at V and 8 bases at J, with 13 bases between. The CDR3 spans 15 residues. Looked up from germline, CDR1 is MNHEY and CDR2 is SMNVEV (reference sequence). CDR3 protein: CASSLLGRDDSPLHL. The CDR3 DNA is TGTGCCAGCAGTTTACTCGGAAGGGATGATTCACCCCTCCACTTG.

This clonotype was seen at least ten times. V is TRBV7-9 and J is TRBJ1-2, with 11 positions matching TRBD1. CDR1 is SEHNR, CDR2 FQNEAQ, per germline (reference sequence). The CDR3 has 14 amino acids. V dropped 4 bases and J dropped 7; count of bases not matched to a gene: 5. CDR3 loop: CASSSDRGLFGYTF. In nucleotides, the CDR3 is TGTGCCAGCAGCTCGGACAGGGGGCTCTTTGGCTACACCTTC.

This clonotype was recorded at least ten times. The J gene is TRBJ2-1, the V gene TRBV4-3; the match to TRBD1 covers 10 bases. The CDR3 runs to 16 residues. After removal of 2 bases from V and 4 bases from J, the junction contained 5 bases not matched to a gene. Germline V lookup: CDR1 LGHNA, CDR2 YSLEER. CDR3 loop: CASSQHRDRGYNEQFF. CDR3 nucleotides: TGCGCCAGCAGCCAACACCGGGACAGGGGATACAATGAGCAGTTCTTC.

This clonotype was counted ten times or more. The chain links TRBV20-1 to TRBJ2-4, with 8 bases that match TRBD1. V lost 0 bases, J lost 7 bases, and 8 bases stayed unmatched. Per the germline V gene, CDR1 is DFQATT and CDR2 is SNEGSKA (reference sequence). This CDR3 contains 15 residues. CDR3 sequence: CSARDRQGPRNIQYF. The DNA for the CDR3 is TGCAGTGCTAGAGATCGACAGGGGCCTCGGAACATTCAGTACTTC.